The text below deals with one T cell receptor (beta chain). In the original workflow: Reference gene primer amplification in the assay estimated nucleated cell counts. Generated by immunoSEQ multiplex PCR, the TCRdb table keeps only in-frame clones and is missing some. The V and J calls and the clone size are those of that table, but D and trimming were determined from the DNA. This sample yields 100,000 to 150,000 clones, of which 92% are seen a single time; 2.1% belongs to the top ten. This entry comes from a study of blood T cell repertoires in COVID-19. As for the study in general: There were acute and convalescent COVID-19 samples, and they came from the United States, Italy and Spain. The analysed material was cDNA or gDNA that came from T cells, B-cell-depleted T cells, or PBMCs.

Trimming removed 4 bases from V and 3 bases from J; junction bases left unmatched: 8. The CDR3 runs 16 residues. The germline V gene has CDR1 SGHRS and CDR2 YFSETQ. Patients in Seattle were enrolled during active infection, then followed longitudinally. Sequencing used peripheral blood. The TCR originated in a man aged 50 or older with COVID-19, enrolled during active disease. This sequence joins TRBV5-1 and TRBJ1-3; TRBD1 matches at 9 bases. In DNA, the CDR3 is TGCGCCAGCAGCCAGGCTGGGACAGGGTTTGGAAACACCATATATTTT. It yields the protein CASSQAGTGFGNTIYF. The whole variable domain, remainder taken from reference TRBV5-1 and TRBJ1-3, is KAGVTQTPRYLIKTRGQQVTLSCSPISGHRSVSWYQQTPGQGLQFLFEYFSETQRNKGNFPGRFSGRQFSNSRSEMNVSTLELGDSALYLCASSQAGTGFGNTIYFGEGSWLTVV.